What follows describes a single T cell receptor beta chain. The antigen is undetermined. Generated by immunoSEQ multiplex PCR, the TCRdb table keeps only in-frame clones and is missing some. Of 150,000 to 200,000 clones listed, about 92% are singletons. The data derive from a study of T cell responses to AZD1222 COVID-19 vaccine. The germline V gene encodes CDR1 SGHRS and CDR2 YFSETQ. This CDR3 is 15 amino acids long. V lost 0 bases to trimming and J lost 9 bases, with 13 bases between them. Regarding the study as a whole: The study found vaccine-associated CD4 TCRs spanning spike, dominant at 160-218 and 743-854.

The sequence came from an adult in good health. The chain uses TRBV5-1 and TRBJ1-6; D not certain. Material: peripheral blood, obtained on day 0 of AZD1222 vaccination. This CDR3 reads CASSLDRSSFSPLHF. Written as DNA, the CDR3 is TGCGCCAGCAGCTTGGACAGATCATCTTTTTCACCCCTCCACTTT.